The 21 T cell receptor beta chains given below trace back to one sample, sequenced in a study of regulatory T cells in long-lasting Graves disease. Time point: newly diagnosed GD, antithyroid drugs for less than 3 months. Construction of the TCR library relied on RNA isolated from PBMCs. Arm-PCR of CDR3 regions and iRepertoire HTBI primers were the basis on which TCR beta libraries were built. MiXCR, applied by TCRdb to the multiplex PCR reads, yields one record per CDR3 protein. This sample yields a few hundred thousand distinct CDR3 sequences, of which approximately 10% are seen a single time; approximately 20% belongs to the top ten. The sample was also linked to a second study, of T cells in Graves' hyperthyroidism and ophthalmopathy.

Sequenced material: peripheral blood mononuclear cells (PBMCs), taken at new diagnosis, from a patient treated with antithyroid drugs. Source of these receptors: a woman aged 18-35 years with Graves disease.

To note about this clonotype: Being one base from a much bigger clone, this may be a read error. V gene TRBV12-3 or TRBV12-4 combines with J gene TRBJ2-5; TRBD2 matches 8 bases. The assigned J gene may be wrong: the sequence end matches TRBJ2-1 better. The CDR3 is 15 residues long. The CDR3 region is CASSRERGTYNEQFF. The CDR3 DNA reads TGTGCCAGCAGTCGGGAGCGGGGGACCTACAATGAGCAGTTCTTC.

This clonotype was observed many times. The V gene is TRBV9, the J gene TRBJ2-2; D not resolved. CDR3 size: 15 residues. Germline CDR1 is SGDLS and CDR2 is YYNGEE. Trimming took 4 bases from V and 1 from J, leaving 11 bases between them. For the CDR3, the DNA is TGTGCCAGCAGCAACAGTCGACTGAACACCGGGGAGCTGTTTTTT. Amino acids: CASSNSRLNTGELFF.

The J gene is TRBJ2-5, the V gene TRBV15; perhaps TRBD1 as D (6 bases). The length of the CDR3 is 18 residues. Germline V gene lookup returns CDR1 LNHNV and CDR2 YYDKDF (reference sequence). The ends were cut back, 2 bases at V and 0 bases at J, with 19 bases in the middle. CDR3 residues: CATSRPRRDIWYQETQYF. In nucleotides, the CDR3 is TGTGCCACCAGCAGACCTCGTCGGGACATTTGGTACCAAGAGACCCAGTACTTC.

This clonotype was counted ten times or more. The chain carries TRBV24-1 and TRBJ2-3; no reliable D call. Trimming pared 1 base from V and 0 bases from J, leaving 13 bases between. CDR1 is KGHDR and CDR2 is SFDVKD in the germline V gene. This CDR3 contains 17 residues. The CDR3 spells CATSDFEAVSSTDTQYF. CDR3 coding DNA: TGTGCCACCAGTGATTTCGAGGCGGTTTCTAGCACAGATACGCAGTATTTT.

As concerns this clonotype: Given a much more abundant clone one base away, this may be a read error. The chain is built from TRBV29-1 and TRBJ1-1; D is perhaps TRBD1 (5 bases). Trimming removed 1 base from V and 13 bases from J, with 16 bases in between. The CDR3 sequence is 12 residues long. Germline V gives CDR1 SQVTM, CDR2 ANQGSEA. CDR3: CSVEVSRDLVFF. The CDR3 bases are TGCAGCGTTGAAGTCTCACGGGACTTAGTTTTCTTT.

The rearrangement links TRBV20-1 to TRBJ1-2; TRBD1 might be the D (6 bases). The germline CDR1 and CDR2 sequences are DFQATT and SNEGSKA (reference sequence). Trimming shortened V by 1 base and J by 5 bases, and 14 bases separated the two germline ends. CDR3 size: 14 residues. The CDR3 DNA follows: TGCAGTGCTAGAGTGGCACAGGGCGGGTATGGCTACACCTTC. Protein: CSARVAQGGYGYTF.

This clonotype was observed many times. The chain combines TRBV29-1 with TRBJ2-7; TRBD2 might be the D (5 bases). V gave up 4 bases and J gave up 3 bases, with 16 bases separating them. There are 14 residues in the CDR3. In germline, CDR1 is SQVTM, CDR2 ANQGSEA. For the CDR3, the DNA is TGCAGCGTTGGACGGGCTAGCTCCCACTACGAGCAGTACTTC. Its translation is CSVGRASSHYEQYF.

The CDR3 reads CATSRGTGQGRTDTQYF. CDR3 DNA: TGTGCCACCAGCAGAGGGACGGGCCAAGGGAGAACAGATACGCAGTATTTT. The rearrangement uses TRBV15 and TRBJ2-3; D might be TRBD2 (5 bases). Germline V lookup: CDR1 LNHNV, CDR2 YYDKDF (reference sequence). This CDR3 has 17 residues. Between the trimmed V and J ends, which lost 1 base and 3 bases, there was a span of 17 bases.

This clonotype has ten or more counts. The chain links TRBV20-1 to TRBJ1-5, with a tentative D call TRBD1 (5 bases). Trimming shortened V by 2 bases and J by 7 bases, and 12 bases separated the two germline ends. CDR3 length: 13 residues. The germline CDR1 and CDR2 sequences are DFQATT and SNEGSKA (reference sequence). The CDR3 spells CSARRDVGQPQHF. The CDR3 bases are TGCAGTGCTAGAAGGGACGTCGGGCAGCCCCAGCATTTT.

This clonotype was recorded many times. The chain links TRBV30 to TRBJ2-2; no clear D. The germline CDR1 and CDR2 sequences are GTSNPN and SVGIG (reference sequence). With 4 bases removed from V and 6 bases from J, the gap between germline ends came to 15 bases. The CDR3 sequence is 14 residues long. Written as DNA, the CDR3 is TGTGCCTGGAACAGCGTGGGTACCTCCGGGGAGCTGTTTTTT. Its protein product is CAWNSVGTSGELFF.

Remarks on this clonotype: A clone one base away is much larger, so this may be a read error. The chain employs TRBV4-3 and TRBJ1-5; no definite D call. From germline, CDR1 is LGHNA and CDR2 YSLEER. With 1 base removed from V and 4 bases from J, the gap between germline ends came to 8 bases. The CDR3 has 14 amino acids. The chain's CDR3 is CASSQVVGNQPQHF. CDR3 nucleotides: TGCGCCAGCAGCCAAGTGGTGGGGAATCAGCCCCAGCATTTT.

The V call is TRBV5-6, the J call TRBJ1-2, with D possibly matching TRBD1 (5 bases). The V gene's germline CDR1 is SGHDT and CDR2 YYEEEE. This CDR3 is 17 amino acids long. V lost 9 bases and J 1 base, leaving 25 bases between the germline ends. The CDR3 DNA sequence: TGTGCCACCAGTCGAGGGCCGGAGCGGGGGGTTAACTATGGCTACACCTTC. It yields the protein CATSRGPERGVNYGYTF.

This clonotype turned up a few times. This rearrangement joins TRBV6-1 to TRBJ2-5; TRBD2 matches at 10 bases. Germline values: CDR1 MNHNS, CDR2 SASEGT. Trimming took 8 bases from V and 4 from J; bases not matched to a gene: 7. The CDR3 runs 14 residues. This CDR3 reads CASHPGLARETQYF. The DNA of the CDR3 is TGTGCCAGCCATCCGGGACTAGCGCGAGAGACCCAGTACTTC.

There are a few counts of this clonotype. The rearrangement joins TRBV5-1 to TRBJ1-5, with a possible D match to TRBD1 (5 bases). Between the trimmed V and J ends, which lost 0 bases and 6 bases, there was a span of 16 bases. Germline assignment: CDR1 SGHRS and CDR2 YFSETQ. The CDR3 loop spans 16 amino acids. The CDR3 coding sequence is TGCGCCAGCAGCTTGGCACCGGCAGGGCGAGGTCAGCCCCAGCATTTT. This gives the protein CASSLAPAGRGQPQHF.

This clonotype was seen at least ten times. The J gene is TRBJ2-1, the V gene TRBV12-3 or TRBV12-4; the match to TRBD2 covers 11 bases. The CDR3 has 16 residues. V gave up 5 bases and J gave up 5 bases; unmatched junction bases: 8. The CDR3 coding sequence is TGTGCCAGCAGTAATCCGTTAGCGGGGGGGCACAATGAGCAGTTCTTC. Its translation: CASSNPLAGGHNEQFF.

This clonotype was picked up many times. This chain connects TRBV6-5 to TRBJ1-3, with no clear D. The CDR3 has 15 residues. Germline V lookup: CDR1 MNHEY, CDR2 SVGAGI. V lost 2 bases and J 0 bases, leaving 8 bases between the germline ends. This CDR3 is CASSYALSSGNTIYF. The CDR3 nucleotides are TGTGCCAGCAGTTACGCCCTTTCCTCTGGAAACACCATATATTTT.

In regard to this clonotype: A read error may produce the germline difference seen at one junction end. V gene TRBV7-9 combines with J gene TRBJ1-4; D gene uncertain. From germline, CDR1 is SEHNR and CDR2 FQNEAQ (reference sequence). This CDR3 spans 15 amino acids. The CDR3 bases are TGTGCCAGCAGCCCTACCGGGGTTTTGGATGAAAAACTGGTTTTT. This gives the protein CASSPTGVLDEKLVF.

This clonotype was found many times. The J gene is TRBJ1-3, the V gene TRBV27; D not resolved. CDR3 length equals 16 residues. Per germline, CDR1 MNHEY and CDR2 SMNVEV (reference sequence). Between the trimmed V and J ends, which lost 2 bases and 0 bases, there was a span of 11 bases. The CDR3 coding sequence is TGTGCCAGCAGTTTAGGGGTGGGCAGCTCTGGAAACACCATATATTTT. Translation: CASSLGVGSSGNTIYF.

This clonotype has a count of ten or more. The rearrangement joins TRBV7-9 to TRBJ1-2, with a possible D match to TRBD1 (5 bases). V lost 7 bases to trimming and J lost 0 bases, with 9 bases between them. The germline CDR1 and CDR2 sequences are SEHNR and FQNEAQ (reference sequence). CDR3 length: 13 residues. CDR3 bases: TGTGCCAGCATAGGAGGGGCTAACTATGGCTACACCTTC. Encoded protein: CASIGGANYGYTF.

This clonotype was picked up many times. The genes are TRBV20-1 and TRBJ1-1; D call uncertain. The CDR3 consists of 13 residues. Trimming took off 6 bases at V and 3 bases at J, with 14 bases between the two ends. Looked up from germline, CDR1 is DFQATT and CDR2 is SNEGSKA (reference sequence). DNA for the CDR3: TGCAGTGCCGCCGGTGGACCGTACACTGAAGCTTTCTTT. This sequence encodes CSAAGGPYTEAFF.

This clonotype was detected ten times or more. CDR3 amino acids: CASQLNTEAFF. The CDR3 nucleotides are TGTGCCAGTCAGTTGAACACTGAAGCTTTCTTT. V is TRBV6-5 and J is TRBJ1-1; no clear D. The ends were cut back, 9 bases at V and 0 bases at J, with 5 bases in the middle. Germline CDR1 and CDR2: MNHEY and SVGAGI. CDR3 length equals 11 residues.